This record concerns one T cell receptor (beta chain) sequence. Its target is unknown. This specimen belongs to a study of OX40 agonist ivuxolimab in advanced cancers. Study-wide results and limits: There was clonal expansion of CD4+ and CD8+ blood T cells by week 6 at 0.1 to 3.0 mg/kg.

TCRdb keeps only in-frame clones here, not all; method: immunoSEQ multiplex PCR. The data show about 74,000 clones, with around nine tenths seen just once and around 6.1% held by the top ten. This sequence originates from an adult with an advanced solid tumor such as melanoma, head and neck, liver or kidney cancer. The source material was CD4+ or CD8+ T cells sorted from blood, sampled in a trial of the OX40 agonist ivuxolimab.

The CDR3 loop is CASSQEGVGFDEQYF. The CDR3 region has the DNA TGCGCCAGCAGCCAAGAAGGGGTTGGGTTCGACGAGCAGTACTTC. The chain combines TRBV4-3 with TRBJ2-7; D possibly corresponds to TRBD1 (5 bases). The V end was cut by 0 bases, the J end by 5 bases, with 14 bases between. The germline gives CDR1 LGHNA, CDR2 YSLEER. The CDR3 runs 15 residues.